This entry describes one T cell receptor beta chain. Its antigen is not identified. The CDR3 spans 18 residues. Trimming took 1 base from V and 0 from J; bases not matched to a gene: 9. Germline lookup yields CDR1 MGHRA and CDR2 YSYEKL. The record originates from a study of cytomegalovirus exposure and HLA in healthy donors. Study results and caveats: Both high specificity and high sensitivity reportedly marked the classifier's diagnosis of cytomegalovirus status.

The validation cohort, a group of over a hundred subjects, included the donors and was separate from the approximately 700-subject first cohort. TCRdb's copy holds only in-frame clones and misses some; the assay was immunoSEQ multiplex PCR. The sample lists about 220,000 clones, about nine tenths occurring once. The sequence came from a young woman in good health and CMV-seronegative. The material sequenced was PBMCs. The chain is built from TRBV4-1 and TRBJ2-1, with 7 positions matching TRBD2. This CDR3 reads CASSQASGKLSSYNEQFF. The DNA of the CDR3 is TGCGCCAGCAGCCAAGCCAGCGGGAAGTTGAGCTCCTACAATGAGCAGTTCTTC.